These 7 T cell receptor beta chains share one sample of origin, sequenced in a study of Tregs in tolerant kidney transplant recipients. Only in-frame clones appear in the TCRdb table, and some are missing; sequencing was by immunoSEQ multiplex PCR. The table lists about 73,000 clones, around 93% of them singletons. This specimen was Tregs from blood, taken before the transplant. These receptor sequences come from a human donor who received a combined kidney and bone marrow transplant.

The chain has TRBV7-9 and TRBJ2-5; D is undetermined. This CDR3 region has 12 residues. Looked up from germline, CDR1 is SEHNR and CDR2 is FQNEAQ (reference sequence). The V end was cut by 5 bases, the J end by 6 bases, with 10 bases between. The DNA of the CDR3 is TGTGCCAGCAGCGACTTTGGAAAGACCCAGTACTTC. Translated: CASSDFGKTQYF.

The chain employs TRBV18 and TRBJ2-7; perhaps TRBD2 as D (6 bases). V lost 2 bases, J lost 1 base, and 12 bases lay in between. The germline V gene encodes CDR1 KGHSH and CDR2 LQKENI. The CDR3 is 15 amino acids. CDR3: CASSPSGSLSYEQYF. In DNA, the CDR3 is TGTGCCAGCTCACCATCCGGGAGTTTGTCCTACGAGCAGTACTTC.

This CDR3 reads CATTFRRNTEAFF. The CDR3 DNA reads as TGTGCCACCACATTTAGGAGGAACACTGAAGCTTTCTTT. The chain uses TRBV28 and TRBJ1-1; D unclear. Per the germline V gene, CDR1 is MDHEN and CDR2 is SYDVKM. The CDR3 contains 13 residues. Trimming cost V 10 bases and J 1 base, with 13 bases left between them. Supplemented by reference TRBV28 and TRBJ1-1, the full variable domain reads DVKVTQSSRYLVKRTGEKVFLECVQDMDHENMFWYRQDPGLGLRLIYFSYDVKMKEKGDIPEGYSVSREKKERFSLILESASTNQTSMYLCATTFRRNTEAFFGQGTRLTVV.

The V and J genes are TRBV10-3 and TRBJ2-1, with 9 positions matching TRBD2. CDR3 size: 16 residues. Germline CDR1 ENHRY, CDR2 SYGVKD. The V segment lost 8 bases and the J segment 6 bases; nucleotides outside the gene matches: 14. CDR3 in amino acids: CAIGPSLAGYVNEQFF. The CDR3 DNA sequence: TGTGCCATCGGACCCTCCCTAGCGGGGTACGTCAATGAGCAGTTCTTC.

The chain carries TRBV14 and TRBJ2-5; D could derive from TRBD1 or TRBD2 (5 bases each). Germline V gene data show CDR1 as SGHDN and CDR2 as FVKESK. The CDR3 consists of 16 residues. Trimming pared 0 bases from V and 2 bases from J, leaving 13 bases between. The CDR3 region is CASSQERGGSQETQYF. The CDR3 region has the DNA TGTGCCAGCAGCCAAGAAAGGGGCGGGTCTCAAGAGACCCAGTACTTC.

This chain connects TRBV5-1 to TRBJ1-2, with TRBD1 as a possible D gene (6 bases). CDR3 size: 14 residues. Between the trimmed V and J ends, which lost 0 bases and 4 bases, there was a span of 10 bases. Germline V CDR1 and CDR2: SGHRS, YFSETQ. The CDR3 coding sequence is TGCGCCAGCAGCTTGGAACGGACAGCCTATGGCTACACCTTC. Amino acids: CASSLERTAYGYTF.

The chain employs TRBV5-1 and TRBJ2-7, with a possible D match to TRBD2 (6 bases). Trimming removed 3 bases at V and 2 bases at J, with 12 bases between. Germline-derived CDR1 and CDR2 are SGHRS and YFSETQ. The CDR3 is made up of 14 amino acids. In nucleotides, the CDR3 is TGCGCCAGCAGCTCCCTATCGGGAGCCTACGAGCAGTACTTC. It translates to CASSSLSGAYEQYF.